A single T cell receptor (beta chain) is shown here with its context. Its antigen remains unidentified. Trimming took off 8 bases at V and 4 bases at J, with 18 bases between the two ends. The V gene's germline CDR1 is LNHDA and CDR2 SQIVND (reference sequence). The CDR3 contains 15 residues. The sample belongs to a study of cytomegalovirus exposure and HLA in healthy donors. Study-wide points: The study recorded 164 TCR beta chains that were cytomegalovirus-associated.

Use of 60 Vbeta and 13 Jbeta primers characterized the PCR. Assay used: immunoSEQ multiplex PCR; TCRdb lists only in-frame clones, some missing. This sample has about 190,000 clones, with less than 85% found just once. The receptor's source is a boy between 2 and 15 years old in good health and CMV-seronegative. Sequencing was performed on PBMCs. The chain employs TRBV19 and TRBJ1-5, with D possibly TRBD1 on 5 matching bases. CDR3 DNA: TGTGCCAGTGGGGCCACTGACTTATTAAATCAGCCCCAGCATTTT. It translates to CASGATDLLNQPQHF.